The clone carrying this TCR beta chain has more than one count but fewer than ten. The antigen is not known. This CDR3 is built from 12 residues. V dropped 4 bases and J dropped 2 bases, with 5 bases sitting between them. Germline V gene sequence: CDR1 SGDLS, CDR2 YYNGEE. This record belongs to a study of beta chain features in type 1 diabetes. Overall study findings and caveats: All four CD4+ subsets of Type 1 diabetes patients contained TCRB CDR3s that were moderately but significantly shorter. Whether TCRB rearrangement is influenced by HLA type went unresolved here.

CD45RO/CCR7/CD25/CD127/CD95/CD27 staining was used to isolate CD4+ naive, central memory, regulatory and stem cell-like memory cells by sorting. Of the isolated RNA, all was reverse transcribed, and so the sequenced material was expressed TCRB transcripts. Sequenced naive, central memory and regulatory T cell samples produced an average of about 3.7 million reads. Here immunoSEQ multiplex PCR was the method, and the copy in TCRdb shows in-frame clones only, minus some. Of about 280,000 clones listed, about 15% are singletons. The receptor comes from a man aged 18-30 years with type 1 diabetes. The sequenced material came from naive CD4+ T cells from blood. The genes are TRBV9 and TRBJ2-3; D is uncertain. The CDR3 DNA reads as TGTGCCAGCAGCCCAATCACAGATACGCAGTATTTT. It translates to CASSPITDTQYF.